One and the same sample provided the 3 T cell receptor beta chains below, sequenced in a study of early T cells in non-severe SARS-CoV-2 infection. TCRdb re-called the 5' RACE reads with MiXCR, one entry per CDR3 protein. The top ten hold approximately 0.9% of the sample, which has about 28,000 distinct CDR3 sequences, 5% to 6.5% seen once. Material for sequencing was whole blood. These receptors originate from an adult who was a healthcare worker with PCR-confirmed SARS-CoV-2 infection or an uninfected control (not recorded which).

This clonotype was seen at least ten times. The V call is TRBV7-2, the J call TRBJ2-5; D is perhaps TRBD2 (6 bases). Germline V CDR1 and CDR2: SGHTA, FQGNSA. This CDR3 has 15 amino acids. Between the trimmed V and J ends, which lost 0 bases and 7 bases, there was a span of 15 bases. The CDR3 DNA sequence: TGTGCCAGCAGCTTAGCGGGCAGGCGGGAAGGGACCCAGTACTTC. Amino acids: CASSLAGRREGTQYF.

This clonotype was counted only a few times. The genes are TRBV5-5 and TRBJ2-7; tentative D call: TRBD1 (6 bases). This CDR3 is built from 15 residues. In germline, CDR1 is SGHKS, CDR2 YYEKEE (reference sequence). Trimming left V 0 bases short and J 4 bases short, with 14 bases between. The CDR3 coding sequence is TGTGCCAGCAGCTTGGCCGGACAGAGGACTTACGAGCAGTACTTC. Translating gives CASSLAGQRTYEQYF.

The V gene is TRBV5-5, the J gene TRBJ1-1, with D perhaps TRBD1 (6 bases). Germline CDR1 SGHKS, CDR2 YYEKEE (reference sequence). The length of the CDR3 is 15 residues. The V gene lost 4 bases and the J gene lost 1 base, with 14 bases spanning the gap. The CDR3 DNA is TGTGCCAGCAGCCCCCTCGGGGGCTGGAACACTGAAGCTTTCTTT. It translates to CASSPLGGWNTEAFF.